These 9 T cell receptor beta chains share one sample of origin, sequenced in a study of spatial heterogeneity in lung cancer. One entry per CDR3 protein results from TCRdb running MiXCR on the 5' RACE reads. The data show roughly 39,000 distinct CDR3 sequences, with roughly 7.4% seen just once and under 30% held by the top ten. This sample's time point: sample taken at primary tumor resection. The starting material was PBMCs, obtained at surgery. Every receptor here comes from a male donor with early-stage non-small cell lung cancer.

This clonotype was seen at least ten times. The rearrangement joins TRBV6-5 to TRBJ1-5; the D gene is possibly TRBD1 (6 bases). Germline CDR1 is MNHEY and CDR2 is SVGAGI. The length of the CDR3 is 18 residues. Trimming stripped 1 base from V and 0 bases from J, with 16 bases between. The CDR3 nucleotides read TGTGCCAGCAGTTACTTAGGACAGCCCCCATTTAGCAATCAGCCCCAGCATTTT. Amino acid sequence: CASSYLGQPPFSNQPQHF.

The chain joins TRBV5-1 to TRBJ1-1, with TRBD1 identical over 9 bases. Germline CDR1 reads SGHRS; CDR2 reads YFSETQ. This CDR3 has 14 amino acids. V lost 5 bases and J lost 5; bases outside the gene matches: 7. The CDR3 DNA sequence: TGCGCCAGCAGAAGGACAGGGGCTCGGACTGAAGCTTTCTTT. This sequence encodes CASRRTGARTEAFF.

This rearrangement joins TRBV6-2 or TRBV6-3 to TRBJ2-3; unclear D gene. The CDR3 totals 15 residues. The V and J ends lost 5 bases and 4 bases respectively, with 16 bases between them. CDR1 MNHEY and CDR2 SVGEGT come from the germline V gene. For the CDR3, the DNA is TGTGCCAGCAGTATGGTGGCTTACGGCTCAGATACGCAGTATTTT. Amino acids: CASSMVAYGSDTQYF.

This clonotype was observed at least ten times. The genes are TRBV29-1 and TRBJ2-3; possible D gene TRBD1, 7 bases. The CDR3 runs to 14 residues. Trimming pared 3 bases from V and 2 bases from J, leaving 12 bases between. Per germline, CDR1 SQVTM and CDR2 ANQGSEA. DNA for the CDR3: TGCAGCGTTGACGGAGGGGGCGACACAGATACGCAGTATTTT. This encodes CSVDGGGDTDTQYF.

This clonotype was observed at least ten times. The V gene is TRBV12-5, the J gene TRBJ1-5; the D is unclear. Germline CDR1 LGHNT, CDR2 FRNRAP. With 5 bases removed from V and 4 bases from J, the gap between germline ends came to 12 bases. The CDR3 extends over 14 amino acids. The CDR3 protein is CASGPDRLNQPQHF. CDR3 bases: TGTGCTAGTGGTCCGGACCGACTGAATCAGCCCCAGCATTTT.

The V call is TRBV5-1, the J call TRBJ1-2, with D possibly TRBD1 on 6 matching bases. This CDR3 region has 15 residues. Germline assignment: CDR1 SGHRS and CDR2 YFSETQ. V was shortened by 0 bases and J by 4 bases, with 13 bases between the two germline ends. CDR3 region: CASSLGQGQRYGYTF. In DNA form, the CDR3 reads TGCGCCAGCAGCTTGGGGCAGGGGCAACGCTATGGCTACACCTTC.

CDR3 nucleotide sequence: TGTGCCAGCAGCTCCGGGACTAGCGACTCCTACGAGCAGTACGTC. Its translation: CASSSGTSDSYEQYV. This chain uses TRBV5-5 with TRBJ2-7; 10 nucleotides match TRBD2. CDR3 length equals 15 residues. Unmatched junction bases numbered 3, after V lost 3 bases and J lost 0 bases. The germline V gene has CDR1 SGHKS and CDR2 YYEKEE (reference sequence).

The sample holds a few counts of this clonotype. This sequence joins TRBV6-2 or TRBV6-3 and TRBJ2-1; no definite D call. Germline assignment: CDR1 MNHEY and CDR2 SVGEGT. Trimming removed 0 bases at V and 9 bases at J, with 24 bases between. The CDR3 extends over 18 amino acids. CDR3 sequence (DNA): TGTGCCAGCAGTTACTCGATAGTTCCGGCCACTTTGCCCGCTGAGCAGTTCTTC. Protein sequence: CASSYSIVPATLPAEQFF.

This clonotype has only a few counts. V is TRBV7-2 and J is TRBJ2-7; 10 positions match TRBD2. CDR1 is SGHTA and CDR2 is FQGNSA in the germline V gene. The CDR3 totals 15 residues. The V and J ends lost 3 bases and 4 bases, in that order; junction bases with no gene match: 6. The CDR3 DNA follows: TGTGCCAGCAGCTTTCTTAGCGGGGGGCGTTACGAGCAGTACTTC. It translates to CASSFLSGGRYEQYF.